This is a list of T cell receptor beta chains from one sample in a study of OX40 agonist ivuxolimab in advanced cancers. Profiled with immunoSEQ multiplex PCR; TCRdb holds only in-frame clones, not every one. Here the sample spans 80,000 or so clones, approximately 89% being singletons. The sample was CD4+ or CD8+ T cells sorted from blood, taken in a trial of the OX40 agonist ivuxolimab. The receptors stem from an adult with an advanced solid tumor such as melanoma, head and neck, liver or kidney cancer. The CDR3 runs from the conserved cysteine through the conserved F or W. The D gene is left open where the match is weak.

>TRBV6-5|TRBD1|TRBJ2-2
CASRRTGTNTGELFF
TGTGCCAGCAGGAGGACAGGGACGAACACCGGGGAGCTGTTTTTT